This T cell receptor beta chain was captured by sequencing in a study of blood T cell repertoires in COVID-19 (dated by TCRdb to 2018 to 2020). Background on the whole study: The collaborator samples originated in the United States, Italy and Spain and spanned the acute and convalescent phases of COVID-19. The prospective study material was composed of cDNA or gDNA derived from T cells, B-cell-depleted T cells, or PBMCs. Deeply sampled blood TCRbeta repertoires from subjects exposed to, actively infected with, or recovered from COVID-19 were included in the dataset. A freely available public database, intended as a resource for researchers studying the immune response to SARS-CoV-2, is where the repertoires were released. The samples were drawn from the first 160 participants of the ongoing ImmuneRACE study and from 1,254 subjects provided by 6 global collaborators. Nearly every sample came with metadata listing a de-identified subject ID, COVID-19 status, age in years and sex. Where available, HLA class I and class II types were taken from metadata supplied by the sample provider and were not determined by assay-based typing.

Collaborating institutions collected whole blood in K2EDTA tubes following their own protocols. Collaborator samples were shipped for TCRbeta analysis as frozen whole blood, isolated PBMCs, or DNA extracted from either sample type. The junction shows trimming of 0 bases on V and 5 bases on J, and the gene matches do not reach 1 base of it. The germline V gene yields SGHRS for CDR1 and YFSETQ for CDR2. The CDR3 numbers 14 residues from cysteine through phenylalanine. The kept DNA is CDR3 alone, 42 bases in frame from the first base. TCRbeta CDR3 regions were amplified from genomic DNA by means of the immunoSEQ Assay, a bias-controlled multiplex PCR. Per the authors' processing: Within the assay, amplification of reference gene primers was used to estimate how many nucleated cells each sample contained. To quantify the absolute abundance of each unique TCRbeta CDR3 rearrangement, sequence reads were collapsed and filtered. Productive Simpson clonality was computed per sample as the square root of Simpson's diversity index over productive rearrangements. What TCRdb holds here is the immuneACCESS table cut down to in-frame rearrangements. Part of the clones is not present; checked against another copy, under half of the missing clones reflect an unresolved V gene, and the others are unexplained. That table is the source of V, J and clone size, and D and trimming were worked out from the DNA. Counted in this sample were over 120,000 clones; roughly 90% of them appeared once. The ten top clones hold more than 0.8% of the sample.

Of note for this clone: It lacks a known antigen. Base qualities are not recorded, but no much larger clone differs from it by a single base.

Overall study outcomes, separate from this receptor: The amount of clinical and demographic metadata varied by source and participant and was provided uncurated.

The material sequenced was peripheral blood. Recombination linked TRBV5-1 to TRBJ2-3; TRBD1 matches 9 bases in the middle. This receptor was identified in a woman aged 45-65 years with acute or convalescent COVID-19. The DNA sequence is as follows: TGCGCCAGCAGCTTGGGACAGGGGGGAGATACGCAGTATTTT. Translated, it gives CASSLGQGGDTQYF.